The clone carrying this TCR beta chain was observed once. The target antigen is unknown. Antigen-specific CD4+ T cells were expanded with viral peptide pools in the ViraFEST assay before sequencing. Culture proceeded for approximately 10 days, and CD4+ T cells were then isolated. Recipients of the vaccine had no prior SARS-CoV-2 infection and negative nucleocapsid antibodies. PBMC were cultured at about 1.9 million per well with 10 IU/ml IL-2 and about 9.4 ug/ml peptides. TCRdb's copy holds only in-frame clones and misses some; the assay was immunoSEQ multiplex PCR. The data show about 73,000 clones, about four fifths seen once. Trimming shortened V by 5 bases and J by 5 bases, and 15 bases separated the two germline ends. This CDR3 comprises 15 residues. Germline V gene data show CDR1 as KGHDR and CDR2 as SFDVKD. The data belong to a study of vaccination effects on CD4 cells after COVID-19. In the study overall: All participants had two doses of either the BNT162b2 or mRNA-1273 vaccine.

Sequenced material: CD4+ T cells from PBMCs cultured with HCoV-NL63 spike peptides, taken before COVID-19 vaccination. V gene TRBV24-1 combines with J gene TRBJ1-5, with a tentative D call TRBD1 (5 bases). The TCR was taken from a human donor who received a COVID-19 vaccine. CDR3 sequence (DNA): TGTGCCACCAGTGCGAGCGGGGGAGGCCATCAGCCCCAGCATTTT. As protein: CATSASGGGHQPQHF.